The T cell receptor (beta chain) described here comes from a study of T-cell reconstitution after alpha-beta-depleted transplantation in children. Germline trimming cut 4 bases from V and 5 bases from J; bases unmatched to any gene: 15. The germline CDR1 and CDR2 sequences are SGHAT and FQDESV (reference sequence). There are 19 residues in the CDR3. This clonotype was seen repeatedly, ten times or more. What it binds is not known. Study results and limitations: Several hundred expanded graft clones reportedly supplied alpha-beta T cells about two months after transplant. Some patients showed high day-60 TCRbeta diversity, which derived from surviving recipient T cells and thymic progenitors. T-cell counts and diversity at one year following transplant were attributed mainly to newly produced T cells.

TCRbeta library preparation incorporated unique molecular identifiers. TCRdb re-derived calls from the PCR reads in MiXCR, one entry per CDR3 protein. The table lists around 94,000 distinct CDR3 sequences, about 6% of them singletons. V usage is TRBV11-1 and J usage is TRBJ2-3, with TRBD2 matching 13 bases. The TCR originated in a female patient younger than 10 who had a stem cell transplant for Fanconi anemia, so the T cells may come from the graft donor. The sequenced sample was PBMCs, mostly from graft donor cells, obtained 60 days after TCRalphabeta/CD19-depleted stem cell transplant. The CDR3 DNA sequence: TGTGCCAGCAGCTCCCTACCTCGGGGGACTAGCGGGAAACAAGATACGCAGTATTTT. Its translation: CASSSLPRGTSGKQDTQYF. Using reference TRBV11-1 and TRBJ2-3 for the parts outside the CDR3, the full variable domain is EAEVAQSPRYKITEKSQAVAFWCDPISGHATLYWYRQILGQGPELLVQFQDESVVDDSQLPKDRFSAERLKGVDSTLKIQPAELGDSAMYLCASSSLPRGTSGKQDTQYFGPGTRLTVL.